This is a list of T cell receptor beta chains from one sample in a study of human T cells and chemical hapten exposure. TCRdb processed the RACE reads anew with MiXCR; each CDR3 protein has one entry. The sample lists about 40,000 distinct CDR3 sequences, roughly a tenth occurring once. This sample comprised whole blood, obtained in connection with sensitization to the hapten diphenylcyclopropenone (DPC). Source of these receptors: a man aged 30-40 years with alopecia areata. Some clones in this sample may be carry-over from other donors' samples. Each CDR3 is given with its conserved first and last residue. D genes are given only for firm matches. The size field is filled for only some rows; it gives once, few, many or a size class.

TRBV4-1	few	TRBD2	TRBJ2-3	TGCGCCAGCAACCAAGATGTTCCTAGCGGGGTATCCACAGATACGCAGTATTTT	CASNQDVPSGVSTDTQYF
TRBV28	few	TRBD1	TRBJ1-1	TGTGCCAGCAGTCCCGCACAGGGGGTTCGATCTGAAGCTTTCTTT	CASSPAQGVRSEAFF
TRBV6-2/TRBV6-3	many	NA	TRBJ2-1	TGTGCCAGCAGTTACGGCGGGAATGAGCAGTTCTTC	CASSYGGNEQFF
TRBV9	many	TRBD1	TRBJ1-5	TGTGCCAGCAGCGTTACAGACAGGGCTAATCAGCCCCAGCATTTT	CASSVTDRANQPQHF
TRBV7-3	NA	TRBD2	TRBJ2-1	TGTGCCAGCAGCCGACTAGCGGGAGGGGGATTTGAGCAGTTCTTC	CASSRLAGGGFEQFF
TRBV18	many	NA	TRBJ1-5	TGTGCCAGCTCACCGGGCGGGAATCAGCCCCAGCATTTT	CASSPGGNQPQHF
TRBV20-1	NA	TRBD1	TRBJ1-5	TGCAGTGCTAGACGACAGGGGGATCAGCCCCAGCATTTT	CSARRQGDQPQHF
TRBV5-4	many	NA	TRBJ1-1	TGTGCCAGCAGCGAGGAGCTACAGGCCGTGAACACTGAAGCTTTCTTT	CASSEELQAVNTEAFF
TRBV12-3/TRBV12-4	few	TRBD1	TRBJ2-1	TGTGCCAGCAGTCCCGGGACAGGGTATTGGAGATCCTACAATGAGCAGTTCTTC	CASSPGTGYWRSYNEQFF
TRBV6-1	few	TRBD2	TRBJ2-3	TGTGCCAGCTGTGTAGCGGGAGGGCCAACAGATACGCAGTATTTT	CASCVAGGPTDTQYF
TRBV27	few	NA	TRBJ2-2	TGTGCCAGCAGACCGACATCCTTTAGCACCGGGGAGCTGTTTTTT	CASRPTSFSTGELFF
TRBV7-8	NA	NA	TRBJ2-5	TGTGCCAGCAGCCCAGTGGAGGGAGGAAGGGCCCAGTACTTC	CASSPVEGGRAQYF
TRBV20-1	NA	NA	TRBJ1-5	TGCAGTGCTCATAACAGGGAGGGGAGGCAGCCCCAGCATTTT	CSAHNREGRQPQHF
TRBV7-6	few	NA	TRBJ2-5	TGTGCCAGCAGCTTAGTTCCGGTTCAAGAGACCCAGTACTTC	CASSLVPVQETQYF
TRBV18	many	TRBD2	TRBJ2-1	TGTGCCAGCTCGTTGGGGACTAGCAATGAGCAGTTCTTC	CASSLGTSNEQFF
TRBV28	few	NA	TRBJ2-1	TGTGCCAGCAGTTTACCGCGGTATGAGCAGTTCTTC	CASSLPRYEQFF